This TCR beta chain was found in a study of cytomegalovirus exposure and HLA in healthy donors. PCR involved 60 Vbeta and 13 Jbeta primers. The repertoire was sequenced with immunoSEQ multiplex PCR; TCRdb's copy has only in-frame clones and lacks some. Found here are 230,000 or so clones, around 90% of them singletons; the top ten hold roughly 1.6%. The CDR3 runs 19 residues. V trimming: 2 bases; J trimming: 8 bases; junction bases outside the gene matches: 18. The V gene's germline CDR1 is MNHNS and CDR2 SASEGT. The sequence was collected from a girl aged 2-10 years in good health and CMV-seronegative. Specimen: PBMCs. The chain recombines TRBV6-1 with TRBJ2-1, with 10 bases matching TRBD2. CDR3 in amino acids: CASSEILAGVWPAGYEQFF. The CDR3 DNA reads as TGTGCCAGCAGTGAAATCCTAGCGGGAGTATGGCCCGCTGGCTATGAGCAGTTCTTC.